These 26 T cell receptor beta chains were sequenced from one sample in a study of OX40 agonist ivuxolimab in advanced cancers. Sequencing was performed with immunoSEQ multiplex PCR; in TCRdb, only in-frame clones are kept and a portion is missing. The sample records 35,000 to 45,000 clones, 70% to 85% being singletons. This material consisted of CD4+ or CD8+ T cells sorted from blood, taken in a trial of the OX40 agonist ivuxolimab. These receptor sequences come from an adult with an advanced solid tumor such as melanoma, head and neck, liver or kidney cancer.

About this clone: The junction does not match germline at one end; this may be a read error. The J gene is TRBJ2-7, the V gene TRBV6-5; no definite D call. Germline V CDR1 and CDR2: MNHEY, SVGAGI. This CDR3 comprises 14 residues. The CDR3 DNA reads as TGTGCCAGCACCGGGTCATCCGTCTCCAACGAGCAGTACTTC. Translating it yields CASTGSSVSNEQYF.

The CDR3 sequence: CASSLDGPSGTQYF. CDR3 in DNA: TGTGCCAGCAGCTTAGATGGACCTAGTGGGACCCAGTACTTC. The chain uses TRBV11-1 and TRBJ2-5; D is unclear. The V gene's germline CDR1 is SGHAT and CDR2 FQDESV (reference sequence). This CDR3 spans 14 amino acids. V lost 1 base, J lost 7 bases, and 13 bases lay in between.

CDR3 nucleotides: TGCGCCAGCAGCCCTCCAGGGGGCTACTACAATGAGCAGTTCTTC. This gives the protein CASSPPGGYYNEQFF. The J gene is TRBJ2-1, the V gene TRBV4-1, with 8 bases aligning to TRBD1. Germline V CDR1 and CDR2: MGHRA, YSYEKL. The CDR3 contains 15 residues. J gave up 3 bases and V 4 bases, and 5 bases lay outside the gene matches.

The chain is built from TRBV9 and TRBJ2-1; TRBD2 agrees at 7 bases. The trim removed 4 bases at V and 0 bases at J, leaving 10 bases unmatched. CDR1 SGDLS and CDR2 YYNGEE come from the germline V gene. There are 17 residues in the CDR3. This chain's CDR3 is CASSPGLVEISYNEQFF. The CDR3, as DNA: TGTGCCAGCAGCCCTGGACTAGTAGAAATCTCCTACAATGAGCAGTTCTTC.

The gene calls are TRBV5-1 and TRBJ2-7; 9 bases fit TRBD1. The CDR3 length is 18 residues. V shed 2 bases, J shed 0 bases, and the junction held 12 bases outside the gene matches. The germline V gene encodes CDR1 SGHRS and CDR2 YFSETQ. The chain's CDR3 is CASSFGGTGNSFSYEQYF. Here the CDR3 DNA reads TGCGCCAGCAGCTTCGGAGGGACAGGGAACTCCTTCTCCTACGAGCAGTACTTC.

The chain has TRBV4-3 and TRBJ1-2; D is possibly TRBD1 (5 bases). This CDR3 region has 18 residues. With 3 bases removed from V and 3 bases from J, the gap between germline ends came to 23 bases. In germline, CDR1 is LGHNA, CDR2 YSLEER. DNA for the CDR3: TGCGCCAGCAGCCAGGGCTTACCATTATCAGGGTGGGACTATGGCTACACCTTC. Protein: CASSQGLPLSGWDYGYTF.

This sequence joins TRBV13 and TRBJ2-3; D might be TRBD1 (6 bases). Germline lookup yields CDR1 PRHDT and CDR2 FYEKMQ (reference sequence). Trimming shortened V by 6 bases and J by 4 bases, and 11 bases separated the two germline ends. This CDR3 has 13 amino acids. The CDR3 spells CASRRGTPDTQYF. The CDR3 DNA reads as TGTGCCAGCAGAAGGGGGACACCAGATACGCAGTATTTT.

This chain joins TRBV7-8 and TRBJ2-3, with 12 bases identical to TRBD2. Per the germline V gene, CDR1 is SGHVS and CDR2 is FQNEAQ. The CDR3 has 15 residues. V shed 6 bases, J shed 6 bases, and the junction held 7 bases outside the gene matches. The CDR3 here is CASSTTSGRGDTQYF. The CDR3 bases are TGTGCCAGCAGTACGACTAGCGGGAGAGGCGATACGCAGTATTTT.

CDR3 nucleotides: TGTGCCAGCAGTTCCCTCCCACAGGGTGCGTTCTATGGCTACACCTTC. It yields the protein CASSSLPQGAFYGYTF. The rearrangement joins TRBV27 to TRBJ1-2, with a weak D call TRBD1 (6 bases). The CDR3 contains 16 residues. Germline lookup yields CDR1 MNHEY and CDR2 SMNVEV (reference sequence). V dropped 4 bases and J dropped 4 bases, with 19 bases sitting between them.

As for this clone: At one boundary the junction diverges from the germline segment, which might be a read error. The V gene is TRBV4-1, the J gene TRBJ2-3; D not certain. CDR3 size: 13 residues. Per the germline V gene, CDR1 is MGHRA and CDR2 is YSYEKL. CDR3 sequence: CAGSQGWADTQYF. The CDR3 DNA follows: TGCGCCGGCAGCCAAGGGTGGGCAGATACGCAGTATTTT.

The rearrangement uses TRBV27 and TRBJ2-2, with 14 positions matching TRBD2. CDR3 length: 17 residues. The trim removed 2 bases at V and 9 bases at J, leaving 8 bases unmatched. CDR1 MNHEY and CDR2 SMNVEV come from the germline V gene (reference sequence). CDR3 DNA: TGTGCCAGCAGTTTACCAGGACTAGCGGGAGGTCCAAGGGAGCTGTTTTTT. Translation gives CASSLPGLAGGPRELFF.

The DNA of the CDR3 is TGTGCCAGCAGCCGGCGCCTGGACAGAGAGACCCAGTACTTC. Residues: CASSRRLDRETQYF. The chain joins TRBV7-9 to TRBJ2-5; D is perhaps TRBD1 (6 bases). Germline values: CDR1 SEHNR, CDR2 FQNEAQ (reference sequence). Trimming removed 5 bases from V and 4 bases from J, with 14 bases in between. The CDR3 contains 14 residues.

This clone was picked up one time. The chain links TRBV9 to TRBJ2-2, with a possible D match to TRBD1 (6 bases). The V gene lost 0 bases and the J gene lost 2 bases, with 11 bases spanning the gap. Germline CDR1 reads SGDLS; CDR2 reads YYNGEE. This CDR3 is 16 amino acids long. CDR3 nucleotides: TGTGCCAGCAGCGTAGCTGCAGGGGTTAACACCGGGGAGCTGTTTTTT. It translates to CASSVAAGVNTGELFF.

Worth noting for this clone: One junction end disagrees with the germline gene, perhaps due to a read error. This chain joins TRBV5-5 and TRBJ2-7; possibly TRBD2 for D (6 bases). Germline V gene data show CDR1 as SGHKS and CDR2 as YYEKEE (reference sequence). This CDR3 spans 15 amino acids. This chain's CDR3 is CASSLTVAAGYEQYF. CDR3 DNA: TGCGCCAGCAGCCTGACTGTAGCGGCCGGCTACGAGCAGTACTTC.

The chain has TRBV9 and TRBJ2-2, with D perhaps TRBD1 (6 bases). This CDR3 region has 16 residues. Germline lookup yields CDR1 SGDLS and CDR2 YYNGEE. V lost 1 base and J lost 0, with 10 bases in between. The CDR3 DNA reads as TGTGCCAGCAGCGTACCACAGGGCGCGAACACCGGGGAGCTGTTTTTT. This sequence encodes CASSVPQGANTGELFF.

The chain uses TRBV9 and TRBJ1-1; D may be TRBD1 (5 bases). The CDR3 sequence is 15 residues long. V dropped 3 bases and J dropped 4 bases, with 16 bases sitting between them. Germline lookup yields CDR1 SGDLS and CDR2 YYNGEE. CDR3 bases: TGTGCCAGCAGCGATTCCGGGTACGGGGGCACTGAAGCTTTCTTT. Amino acid sequence: CASSDSGYGGTEAFF.

This rearrangement joins TRBV5-8 to TRBJ2-6; TRBD2 aligns across 13 bases. Germline V gene lookup returns CDR1 SGHTS and CDR2 YDEGEE. The length of the CDR3 is 18 residues. The J segment lost 3 bases and the V segment lost 2 bases, leaving 5 bases of the junction unmatched. This chain's CDR3 is CASSFQLAGGFGANVLTF. CDR3 sequence (DNA): TGTGCCAGCAGCTTTCAACTAGCGGGAGGGTTTGGGGCCAACGTCCTGACTTTC.

This clone was counted between two and nine times. The chain combines TRBV28 with TRBJ1-2; no clear D. In germline, CDR1 is MDHEN, CDR2 SYDVKM. This CDR3 is built from 14 residues. The V end was cut by 4 bases, the J end by 7 bases, with 16 bases between. The CDR3 protein is CASSSTAVTPGYTF. DNA for the CDR3: TGTGCCAGCAGTTCTACGGCCGTAACCCCTGGCTACACCTTC.

This chain links TRBV14 with TRBJ2-1, with D possibly being TRBD1 (6 bases). Germline V gives CDR1 SGHDN, CDR2 FVKESK. The CDR3 is 14 residues long. Between the trimmed V and J ends, which lost 4 bases and 7 bases, there was a span of 14 bases. CDR3 DNA: TGTGCCAGCAGCCTACAGGGTTTCGTAAATGAGCAGTTCTTC. Translated: CASSLQGFVNEQFF.

V usage is TRBV7-2 and J usage is TRBJ2-1; 7 bases match TRBD2. Germline V gives CDR1 SGHTA, CDR2 FQGNSA. V lost 2 bases, J lost 3 bases, and 4 bases stayed unmatched. This CDR3 region has 15 residues. This CDR3 reads CASSLKAGNYNEQFF. The CDR3 DNA follows: TGTGCCAGCAGCTTAAAAGCGGGGAACTACAATGAGCAGTTCTTC.

The chain links TRBV7-9 to TRBJ2-3; TRBD2 is a possible D gene (6 bases). Trimming took off 4 bases at V and 2 bases at J, with 19 bases between the two ends. The CDR3 length is 17 residues. Germline V gene sequence: CDR1 SEHNR, CDR2 FQNEAQ (reference sequence). CDR3 nucleotides: TGTGCCAGCAGCTATATCGGGACTGCCCTCGACACAGATACGCAGTATTTT. The encoded protein is CASSYIGTALDTDTQYF.

This clone was seen once. The chain joins TRBV29-1 to TRBJ1-6, with D perhaps matching TRBD1 (6 bases). Germline CDR1 is SQVTM and CDR2 is ANQGSEA. The CDR3 contains 13 residues. Between the trimmed V and J ends, which lost 2 bases and 6 bases, there was a span of 8 bases. This chain's CDR3 is CSVESGANSPLHF. DNA for the CDR3: TGCAGCGTTGAATCGGGGGCTAATTCACCCCTCCACTTT.

This chain connects TRBV9 to TRBJ1-4; TRBD1 might be the D (5 bases). The CDR3 runs 14 residues. Trimming removed 0 bases at V and 2 bases at J, with 5 bases between. Germline CDR1 SGDLS, CDR2 YYNGEE. Written as DNA, the CDR3 is TGTGCCAGCAGCGTAGGGGGGACTAATGAAAAACTGTTTTTT. It is translated as CASSVGGTNEKLFF.

The V call is TRBV7-2, the J call TRBJ1-4, with 7 bases that match TRBD1. In germline, CDR1 is SGHTA, CDR2 FQGNSA. The CDR3 sequence is 15 residues long. The V segment lost 5 bases and the J segment 5 bases; nucleotides outside the gene matches: 8. The CDR3 sequence: CASSPSGTENEKLFF. DNA of the CDR3: TGTGCCAGCAGCCCTTCCGGGACAGAGAATGAAAAACTGTTTTTT.

This clone was seen once. The CDR3 here is CASSQDRDRDSGNTIYF. In nucleotides, the CDR3 is TGCGCCAGCAGCCAAGATAGGGACAGGGATTCTGGAAACACCATATATTTT. The chain uses TRBV4-1 and TRBJ1-3, with 9 bases aligning to TRBD1. V lost 0 bases to trimming and J lost 1 base; unmatched junction nucleotides: 4. CDR1 and CDR2 from the germline V gene are MGHRA and YSYEKL. This CDR3 spans 17 amino acids.

The rearrangement uses TRBV10-3 and TRBJ1-2, with D unresolved. This CDR3 has 14 amino acids. Deletions cut 3 bases from V and 3 bases from J, with 11 bases between. Germline assignment: CDR1 ENHRY and CDR2 SYGVKD. The CDR3 sequence: CAISDLRVDYGYTF. CDR3 sequence (DNA): TGTGCCATCAGTGATCTTCGGGTAGACTATGGCTACACCTTC.